The TCR beta chain under discussion was sequenced for a study of human thymus T cells. Whole-study results and caveats: Repertoires from thymus and blood appeared to show biased V and J gene usage.

The table came from immunoSEQ multiplex PCR; TCRdb's copy has only in-frame clones and leaves some out. This sample has approximately 40,000 clones, with nearly 95% found just once. Worth noting for this clone: Its target is not known.

The V and J ends lost 1 base and 5 bases, in that order; junction bases with no gene match: 5. CDR1 is LNHDA, CDR2 SQIVND, per germline (reference sequence). This CDR3 contains 15 residues. Donor material was obtained from healthy Finnish infants undergoing corrective surgery for congenital heart defects. Half of the eight donors gave about 0.45-1 mL blood during surgery. This rearrangement joins TRBV19 to TRBJ2-1; 7 bases align to TRBD2. This clonotype was obtained from a boy under two years old with a congenital heart defect but otherwise immunologically healthy. Material: blood. The CDR3: CASSIAAGYHNEQFF. The CDR3 DNA is TGTGCCAGTAGTATAGCAGCGGGGTACCACAATGAGCAGTTCTTC.